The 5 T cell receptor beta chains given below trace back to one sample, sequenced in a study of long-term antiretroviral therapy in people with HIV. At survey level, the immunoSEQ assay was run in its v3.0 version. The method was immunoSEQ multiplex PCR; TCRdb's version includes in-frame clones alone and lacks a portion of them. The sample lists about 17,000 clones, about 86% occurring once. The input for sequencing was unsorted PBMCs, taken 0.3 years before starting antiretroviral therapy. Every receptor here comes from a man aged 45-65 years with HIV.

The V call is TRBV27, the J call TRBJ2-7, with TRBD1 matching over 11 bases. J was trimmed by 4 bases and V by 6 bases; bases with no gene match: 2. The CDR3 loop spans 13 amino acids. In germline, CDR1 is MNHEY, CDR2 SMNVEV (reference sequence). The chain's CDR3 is CASRDRGRYEQYF. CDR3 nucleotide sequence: TGTGCCAGCAGGGACAGGGGGCGTTACGAGCAGTACTTC.

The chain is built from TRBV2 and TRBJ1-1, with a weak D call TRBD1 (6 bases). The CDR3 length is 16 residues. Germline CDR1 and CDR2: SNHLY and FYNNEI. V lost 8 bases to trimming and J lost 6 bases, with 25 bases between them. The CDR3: CASCVAKGGRGAEAFF. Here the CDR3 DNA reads TGTGCCAGCTGCGTCGCAAAGGGGGGGCGGGGTGCTGAAGCTTTCTTT.

CDR3 residues: CASSIQGDYGYTF. In nucleotides, the CDR3 is TGTGCCAGCAGCATCCAGGGGGACTATGGCTACACCTTC. The chain recombines TRBV28 with TRBJ1-2, with 7 bases lining up with TRBD1. Germline-derived CDR1 and CDR2 are MDHEN and SYDVKM. The CDR3 loop spans 13 amino acids. The junction had 4 bases not matched to a gene; V was cut back by 6 bases and J by 3 bases.

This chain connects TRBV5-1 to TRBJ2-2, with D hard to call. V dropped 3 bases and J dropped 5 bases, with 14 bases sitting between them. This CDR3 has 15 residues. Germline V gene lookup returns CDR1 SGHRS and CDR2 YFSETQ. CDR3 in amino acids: CASSYTHLKTGELFF. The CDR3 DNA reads TGCGCCAGCAGCTATACCCATTTAAAAACCGGGGAGCTGTTTTTT.

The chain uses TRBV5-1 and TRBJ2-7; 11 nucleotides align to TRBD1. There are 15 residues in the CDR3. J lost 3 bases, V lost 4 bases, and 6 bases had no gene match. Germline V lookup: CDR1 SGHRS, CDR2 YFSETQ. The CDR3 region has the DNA TGCGCCAGCAGCGGTGGGACAGGGGGTTTCTACGAGCAGTACTTC. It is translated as CASSGGTGGFYEQYF.